This T cell receptor (beta chain) derives from a study of blood T cell repertoires in COVID-19. In the original workflow: Amplification of reference gene primers provided the estimated nucleated cell counts. Profiled with immunoSEQ multiplex PCR; TCRdb holds only in-frame clones, not every one. V, J and clone size were drawn from that table, and D and trimming were deduced from the DNA. This sample has roughly 440,000 clones, with around 89% found just once. The CDR3 consists of 17 residues. Germline V gives CDR1 MNHNS, CDR2 SASEGT. The V gene lost 6 bases and the J gene lost 0 bases, with 18 bases spanning the gap.

The specimen sequenced was peripheral blood. The TCR originated in a woman aged 50 to 60 with COVID-19, enrolled during active disease. The chain couples TRBV6-1 to TRBJ2-1; possibly TRBD1 for D (6 bases). The CDR3 reads CASRELGGSSSYNEQFF. CDR3 bases: TGTGCCAGCAGGGAACTAGGGGGTTCAAGCTCCTACAATGAGCAGTTCTTC.